This T cell receptor (beta chain) was identified in a study of blood T cell repertoires in COVID-19. For the study at large: There were acute and convalescent COVID-19 samples, and they came from the United States, Italy and Spain. Nucleic acid was either cDNA or gDNA, and it came from T cells, B-cell-depleted T cells, or PBMCs.

Patients in Seattle were enrolled during active infection, then followed longitudinally. Germline V gives CDR1 SGHRS, CDR2 YFSETQ. Trimming cost V 0 bases and J 5 bases, with 4 bases left between them. The CDR3 spans 12 residues. Authors' data handling: Estimation of nucleated cell counts was performed using reference gene primer amplification. Produced via immunoSEQ multiplex PCR; TCRdb's table is partial and in-frame only. The V and J calls and clone size come from that table; D and trimming were worked out from the DNA. The sample includes 150,000 or so clones, about 80% of them seen just once. This clone showed up just once.

The sequencing sample was made of peripheral blood. This clonotype was obtained from a woman aged 55-69 years with COVID-19, enrolled during active disease. This chain uses TRBV5-1 with TRBJ2-3; D remains ambiguous. The DNA for the CDR3 is TGCGCCAGCAGCTTGGCCGGAGATACGCAGTATTTT. The encoded protein is CASSLAGDTQYF.